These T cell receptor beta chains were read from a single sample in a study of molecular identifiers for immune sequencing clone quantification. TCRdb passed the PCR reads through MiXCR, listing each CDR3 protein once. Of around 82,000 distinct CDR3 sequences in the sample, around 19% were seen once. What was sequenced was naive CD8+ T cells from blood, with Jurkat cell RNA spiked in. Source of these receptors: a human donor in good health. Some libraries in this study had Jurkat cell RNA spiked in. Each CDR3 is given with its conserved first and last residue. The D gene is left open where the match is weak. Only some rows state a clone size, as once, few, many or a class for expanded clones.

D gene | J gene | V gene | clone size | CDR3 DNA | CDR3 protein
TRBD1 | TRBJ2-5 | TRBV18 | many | TGTGCCAGCTCAACTCGACAGGGACGGGAGACCCAGTACTTC | CASSTRQGRETQYF
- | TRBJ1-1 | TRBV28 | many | TGTGCCAGCAGTTCCCCCCAGGGGATGAACACTGAAGCTTTCTTT | CASSSPQGMNTEAFF
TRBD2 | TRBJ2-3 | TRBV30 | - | TGTGCCTGGAGCGTAATGTCTAGCGGGAGCCAAGATACGCAGTATTTT | CAWSVMSSGSQDTQYF
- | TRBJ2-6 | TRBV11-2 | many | TGTGCCAGCAGCTTAGGTCCCGGGGGTCTTGGGGCCAACGTCCTGACTTTC | CASSLGPGGLGANVLTF
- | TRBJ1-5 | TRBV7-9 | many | TGTGCCAGCAGCTTAGGGGGTGGGCATCAGCCCCAGCATTTT | CASSLGGGHQPQHF
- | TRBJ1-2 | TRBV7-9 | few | TGTGCCAGCAGCTTAGGACAGGTCGTGGGCTACACCTTC | CASSLGQVVGYTF
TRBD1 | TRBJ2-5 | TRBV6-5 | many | TGTGCCAGCAGTTCAGGGACAGGGTGGGGCGAGACCCAGTACTTC | CASSSGTGWGETQYF
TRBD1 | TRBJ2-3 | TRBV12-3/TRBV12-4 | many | TGTGCCAGCACCGATACAGGGGGCGGGGGTTCTTATAACACAGATACGCAGTATTTT | CASTDTGGGGSYNTDTQYF
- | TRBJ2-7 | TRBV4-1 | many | TGCGCCAGCAGCCATTACAAAGGTACCTACGAGCAGTACTTC | CASSHYKGTYEQYF
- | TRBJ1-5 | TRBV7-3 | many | TGTGCCAGCAGCTCGAAAACCACTCAGGGATTGACGGGCAATCAGCCCCAGCATTTT | CASSSKTTQGLTGNQPQHF
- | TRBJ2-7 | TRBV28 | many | TGTGCCAGCACCTACCTCATTGCCCGGGGCTACGAGCAGTACTTC | CASTYLIARGYEQYF
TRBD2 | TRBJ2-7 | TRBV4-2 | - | TGTGCCAGCAGCCACACTAGCGGCACCTACGAGCAGTACTTC | CASSHTSGTYEQYF
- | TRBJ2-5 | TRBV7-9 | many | TGTGCCAGCACTCCCTCCTCTTGGGAGACCCAGTACTTC | CASTPSSWETQYF
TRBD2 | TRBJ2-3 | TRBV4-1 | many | TGCGCCAGCAGCCAACACCGGACTAGCGCCACAGATACGCAGTATTTT | CASSQHRTSATDTQYF
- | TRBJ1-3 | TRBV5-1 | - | TGCGCCAGCAGCTACTGGGACTCTGGGGGCAAAATGGGCTCTGGAAACACCGTATATTTT | CASSYWDSGGKMGSGNTVYF
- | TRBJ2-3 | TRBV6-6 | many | TGTGCCAGCAGTTACCTATTATCAGGGGTTAGCACAGATACGCAGTATTTT | CASSYLLSGVSTDTQYF
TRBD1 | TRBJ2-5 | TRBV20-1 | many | TGCAGTGCTAGGTCCCCTTTAGACAGGGTCCCGGAGACCCAGTACTTC | CSARSPLDRVPETQYF
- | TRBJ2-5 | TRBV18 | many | TGTGCCAGCTCCCAACCGGGGGAGACCCAGTACTTC | CASSQPGETQYF
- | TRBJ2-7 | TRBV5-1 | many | TGCGCCAGCAGCTTGGGGTCAACCACCTACGAGCAGTACTTC | CASSLGSTTYEQYF
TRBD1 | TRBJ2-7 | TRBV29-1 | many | TGCAGCGTCGAGGACAGGGGACATTCCTACGAGCAGTACTTC | CSVEDRGHSYEQYF
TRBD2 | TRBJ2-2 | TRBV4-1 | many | TGCGCCAGCAGCCAATCGAGCGGGGACCTCACCGGGGAGCTGTTTTTT | CASSQSSGDLTGELFF
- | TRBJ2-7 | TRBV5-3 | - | TGTGCCAGCAGCTTCGGAAACTACGAGCAGTACTTC | CASSFGNYEQYF
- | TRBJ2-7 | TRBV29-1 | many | TGCAGCGTTGTGACTAGGGACAACCCGTCCTACGAGCAGTACTTC | CSVVTRDNPSYEQYF
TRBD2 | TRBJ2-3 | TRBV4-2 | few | TGTGCCAGCAGCCAAGACGGGAGGCAAGCATCAGATACGCAGTATTTT | CASSQDGRQASDTQYF
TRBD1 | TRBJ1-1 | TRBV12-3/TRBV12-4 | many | TGTGCCAGCAGTTTTAACAGGGGAGGTACTGAAGCTTTCTTT | CASSFNRGGTEAFF
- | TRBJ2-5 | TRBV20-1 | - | TGCAGTGCCACTTCGACTTACCAAGAGACCCAGTACTTC | CSATSTYQETQYF
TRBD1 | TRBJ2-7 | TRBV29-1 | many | TGCAGCGTTGAAGACAGGGGGCACGAGCAGTACTTC | CSVEDRGHEQYF
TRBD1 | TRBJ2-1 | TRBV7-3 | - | TGTGCCAGCAGCTACCGGTTACCGGGACAGGGGGTTGGTGGGCAGTTCTTC | CASSYRLPGQGVGGQFF
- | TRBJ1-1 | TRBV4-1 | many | TGCGCCAGCAGCCAAGAGGGCACCACTGAAGCTTTCTTT | CASSQEGTTEAFF
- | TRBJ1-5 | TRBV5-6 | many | TGTGCCAGCAGCTTGAGAACCAATCAGCCCCAGCATTTT | CASSLRTNQPQHF
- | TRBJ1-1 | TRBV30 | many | TGTGCCTGGAGTTCCGGGGGCCAATCTGAAGCTTTCTTT | CAWSSGGQSEAFF
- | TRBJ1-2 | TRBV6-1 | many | TGTGCCAGCAGTGAAGCGTTAAACAGGGTCGGAGGCTACTATGGCTACACCTTC | CASSEALNRVGGYYGYTF